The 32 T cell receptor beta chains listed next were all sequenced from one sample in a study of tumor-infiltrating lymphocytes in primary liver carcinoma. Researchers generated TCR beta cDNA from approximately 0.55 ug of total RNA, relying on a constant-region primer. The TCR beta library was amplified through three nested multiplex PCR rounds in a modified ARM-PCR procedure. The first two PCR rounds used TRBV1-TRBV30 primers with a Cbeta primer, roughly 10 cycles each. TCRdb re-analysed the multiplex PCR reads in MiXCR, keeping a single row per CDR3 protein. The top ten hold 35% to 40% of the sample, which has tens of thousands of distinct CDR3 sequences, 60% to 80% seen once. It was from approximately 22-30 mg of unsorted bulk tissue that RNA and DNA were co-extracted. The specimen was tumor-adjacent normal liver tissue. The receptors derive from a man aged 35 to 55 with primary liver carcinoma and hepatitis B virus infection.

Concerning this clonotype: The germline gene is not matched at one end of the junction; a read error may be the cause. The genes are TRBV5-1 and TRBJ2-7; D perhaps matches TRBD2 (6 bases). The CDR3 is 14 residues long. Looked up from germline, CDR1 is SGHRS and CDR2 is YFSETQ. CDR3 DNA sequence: TGCACCAGCGGCATAGGAATTCCCGGGGGCGAGCAGTACTTC. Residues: CTSGIGIPGGEQYF.

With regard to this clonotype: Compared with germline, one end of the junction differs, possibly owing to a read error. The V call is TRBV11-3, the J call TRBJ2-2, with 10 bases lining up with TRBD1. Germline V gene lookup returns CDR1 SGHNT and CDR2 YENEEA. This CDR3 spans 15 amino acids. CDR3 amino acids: CASSLVTGGTGELFF. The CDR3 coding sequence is TGTGCCAGCAGCTTAGTGACAGGGGGCACTGGGGAGCTATTTTTT.

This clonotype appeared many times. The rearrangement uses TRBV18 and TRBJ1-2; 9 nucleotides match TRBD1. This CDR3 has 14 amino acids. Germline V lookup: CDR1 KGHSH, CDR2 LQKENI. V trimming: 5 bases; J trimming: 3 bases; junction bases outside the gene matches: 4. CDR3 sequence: CASSRDRADYGYTF. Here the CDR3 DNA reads TGTGCCAGCTCAAGGGACAGGGCCGACTATGGCTACACCTTC. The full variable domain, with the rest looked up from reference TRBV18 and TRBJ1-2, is NAGVMQNPRHLVRRRGQEARLRCSPMKGHSHVYWYRQLPEEGLKFMVYLQKENIIDESGMPKERFSAEFPKEGPSILRIQQVVRGDSAAYFCASSRDRADYGYTFGSGTRLTVV.

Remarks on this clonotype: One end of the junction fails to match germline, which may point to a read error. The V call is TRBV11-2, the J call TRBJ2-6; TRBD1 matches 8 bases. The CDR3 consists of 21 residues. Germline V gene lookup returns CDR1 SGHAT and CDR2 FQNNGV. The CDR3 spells CASSMGRDRGISFSGANVLAF. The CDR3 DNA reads TGTGCCAGCAGCATGGGGAGAGACAGGGGCATTTCCTTCTCTGGGGCCAACGTCCTGGCTTTC.

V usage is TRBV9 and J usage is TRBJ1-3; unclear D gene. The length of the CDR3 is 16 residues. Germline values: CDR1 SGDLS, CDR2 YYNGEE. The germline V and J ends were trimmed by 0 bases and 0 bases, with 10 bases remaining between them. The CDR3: CASSVDPGDSGNTIYF. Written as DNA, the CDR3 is TGTGCCAGCAGCGTAGATCCGGGTGACTCTGGAAACACCATATATTTT. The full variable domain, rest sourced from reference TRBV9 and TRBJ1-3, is DSGVTQTPKHLITATGQRVTLRCSPRSGDLSVYWYQQSLDQGLQFLIQYYNGEERAKGNILERFSAQQFPDLHSELNLSSLELGDSALYFCASSVDPGDSGNTIYFGEGSWLTVV.

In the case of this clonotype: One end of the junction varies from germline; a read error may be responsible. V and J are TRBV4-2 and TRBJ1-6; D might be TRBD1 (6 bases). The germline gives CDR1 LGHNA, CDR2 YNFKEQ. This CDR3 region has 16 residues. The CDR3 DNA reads TGTGCCAGTAGCCAAGATCGGGGGACAACCGGCTCACCCTTCCACTTT. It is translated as CASSQDRGTTGSPFHF.

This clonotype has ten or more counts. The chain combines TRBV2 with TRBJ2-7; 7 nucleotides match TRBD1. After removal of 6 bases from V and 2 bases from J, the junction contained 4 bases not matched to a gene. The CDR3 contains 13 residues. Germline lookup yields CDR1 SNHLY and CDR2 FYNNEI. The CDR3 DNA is TGTGCCAGCAGAAAGGGACAGACCTACGAGCAGTACTTC. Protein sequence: CASRKGQTYEQYF.

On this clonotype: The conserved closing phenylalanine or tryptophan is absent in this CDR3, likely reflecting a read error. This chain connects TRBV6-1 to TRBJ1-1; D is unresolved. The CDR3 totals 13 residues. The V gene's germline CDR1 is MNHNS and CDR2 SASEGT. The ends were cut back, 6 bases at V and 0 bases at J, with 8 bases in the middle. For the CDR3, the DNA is TGTGCCAGCAGAAAGGAGATGAACACTGAAGCTTTCTCT. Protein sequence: CASRKEMNTEAFS.

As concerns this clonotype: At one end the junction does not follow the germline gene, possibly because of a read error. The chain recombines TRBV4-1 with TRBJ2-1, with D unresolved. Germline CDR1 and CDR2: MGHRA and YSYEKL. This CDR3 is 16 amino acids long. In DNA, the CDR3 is TGCGCCAGCAGCCAAGCCTACGGAGCCCCATACAATGAGCAGCTCTTC. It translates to CASSQAYGAPYNEQLF.

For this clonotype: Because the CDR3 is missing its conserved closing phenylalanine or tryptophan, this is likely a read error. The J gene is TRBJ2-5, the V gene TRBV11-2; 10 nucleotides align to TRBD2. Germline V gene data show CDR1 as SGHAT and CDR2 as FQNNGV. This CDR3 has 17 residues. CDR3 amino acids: CSSSLRLAGDSSETQYL. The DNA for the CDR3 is TGTTCCAGCAGCTTAAGACTAGCGGGCGACTCGAGCGAGACCCAGTACCTC.

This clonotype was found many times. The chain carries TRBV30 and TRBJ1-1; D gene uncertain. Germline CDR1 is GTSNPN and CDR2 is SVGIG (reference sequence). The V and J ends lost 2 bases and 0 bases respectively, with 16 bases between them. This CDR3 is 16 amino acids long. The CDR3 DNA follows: TGTGCCTGGAGTAAATTGCTAGTAACTCTGAACACTGAAGCTTTCTTT. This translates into CAWSKLLVTLNTEAFF. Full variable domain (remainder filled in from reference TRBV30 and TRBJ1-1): SQTIHQWPATLVQPVGSPLSLECTVEGTSNPNLYWYRQAAGRGLQLLFYSVGIGQISSEVPQNLSASRPQDRQFILSSKKLLLSDSGFYLCAWSKLLVTLNTEAFFGQGTRLTVV.

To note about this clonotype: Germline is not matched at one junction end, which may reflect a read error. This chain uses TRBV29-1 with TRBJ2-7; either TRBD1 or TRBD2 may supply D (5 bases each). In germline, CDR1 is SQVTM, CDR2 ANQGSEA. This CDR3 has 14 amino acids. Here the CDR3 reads CSVAPRGPTYEQWF. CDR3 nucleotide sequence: TGCAGCGTTGCCCCCCGGGGCCCCACCTACGAGCAGTGGTTC.

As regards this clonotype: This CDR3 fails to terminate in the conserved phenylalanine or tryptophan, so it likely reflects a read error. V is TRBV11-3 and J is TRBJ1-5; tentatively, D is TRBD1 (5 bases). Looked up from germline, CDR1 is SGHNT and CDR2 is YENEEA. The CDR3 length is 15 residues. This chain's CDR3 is CANSLDLGVAQPQHL. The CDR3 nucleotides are TGTGCCAACAGCTTAGATCTGGGGGTGGCTCAACCCCAGCATCTT.

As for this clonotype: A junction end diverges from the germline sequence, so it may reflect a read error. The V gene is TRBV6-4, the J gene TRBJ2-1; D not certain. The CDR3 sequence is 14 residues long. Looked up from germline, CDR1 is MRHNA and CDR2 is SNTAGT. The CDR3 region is CASSDVSSYNEQFF. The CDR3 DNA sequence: TGTGCCAGTAGTGACGTGAGCTCCTACAATGAGCAGTTCTTC.

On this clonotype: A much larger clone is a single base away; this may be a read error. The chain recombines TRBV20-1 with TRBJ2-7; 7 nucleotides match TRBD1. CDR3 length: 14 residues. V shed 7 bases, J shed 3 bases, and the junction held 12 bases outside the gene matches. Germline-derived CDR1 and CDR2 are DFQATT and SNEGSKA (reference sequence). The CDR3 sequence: CSGSTGERGYEQYF. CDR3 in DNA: TGCAGTGGTAGCACAGGGGAGAGGGGCTACGAGCAGTACTTC.

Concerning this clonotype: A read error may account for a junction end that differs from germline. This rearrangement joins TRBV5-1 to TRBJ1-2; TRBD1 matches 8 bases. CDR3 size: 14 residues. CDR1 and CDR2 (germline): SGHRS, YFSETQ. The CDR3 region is CDSSPWTGSDGYTF. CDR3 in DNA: TGCGACAGCAGTCCTTGGACAGGGAGCGATGGCTACACCTTC.

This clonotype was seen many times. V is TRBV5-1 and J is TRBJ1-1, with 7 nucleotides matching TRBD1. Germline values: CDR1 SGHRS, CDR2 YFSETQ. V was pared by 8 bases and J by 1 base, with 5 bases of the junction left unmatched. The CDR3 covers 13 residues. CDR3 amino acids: CASRRGPNTEAFF. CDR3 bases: TGCGCCAGTCGGAGGGGGCCGAACACTGAAGCTTTCTTT.

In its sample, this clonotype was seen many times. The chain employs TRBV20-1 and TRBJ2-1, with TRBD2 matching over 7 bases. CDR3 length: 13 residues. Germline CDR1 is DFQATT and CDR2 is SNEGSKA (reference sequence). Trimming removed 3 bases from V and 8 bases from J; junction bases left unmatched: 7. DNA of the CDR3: TGCAGTGCTAGGGGAGGGAGGATCGATGAGCAGTTCTTC. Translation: CSARGGRIDEQFF.

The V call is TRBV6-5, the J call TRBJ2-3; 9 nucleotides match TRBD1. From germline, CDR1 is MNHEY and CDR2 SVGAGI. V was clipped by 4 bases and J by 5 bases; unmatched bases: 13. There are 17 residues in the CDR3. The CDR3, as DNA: TGTGCCAGCAGTTCCGGGATGCCGAGACAGGGGGGAGATACGCAGTATTTT. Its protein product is CASSSGMPRQGGDTQYF.

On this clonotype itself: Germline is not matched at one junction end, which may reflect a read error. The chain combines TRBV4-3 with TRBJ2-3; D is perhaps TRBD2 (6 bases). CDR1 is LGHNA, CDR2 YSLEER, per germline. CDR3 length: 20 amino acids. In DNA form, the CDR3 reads TGTGCCAGCAGCCAAGACGGTGGGCCCACGGGAGATCGAAGCACAGAAACGCAGTATTTT. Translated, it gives CASSQDGGPTGDRSTETQYF.

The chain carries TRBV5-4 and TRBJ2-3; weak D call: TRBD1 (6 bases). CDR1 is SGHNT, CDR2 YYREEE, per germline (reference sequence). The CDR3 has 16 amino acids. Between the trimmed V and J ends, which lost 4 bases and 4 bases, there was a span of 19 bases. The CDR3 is CASSRDRFRSSDTQYF. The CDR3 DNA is TGTGCCAGCAGCAGAGACAGGTTCCGAAGCTCAGATACGCAGTATTTT.

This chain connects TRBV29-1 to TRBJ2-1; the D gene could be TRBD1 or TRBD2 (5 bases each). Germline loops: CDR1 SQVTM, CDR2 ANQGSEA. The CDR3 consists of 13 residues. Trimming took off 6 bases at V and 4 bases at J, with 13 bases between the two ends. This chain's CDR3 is CSVRLEGYNEQFF. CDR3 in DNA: TGCAGCGTGCGATTAGAGGGGTACAATGAGCAGTTCTTC.

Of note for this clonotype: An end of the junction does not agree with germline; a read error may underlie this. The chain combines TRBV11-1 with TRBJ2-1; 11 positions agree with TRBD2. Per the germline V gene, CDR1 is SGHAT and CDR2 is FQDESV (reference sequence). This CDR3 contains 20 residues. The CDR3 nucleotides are TGTTCCAGCAGCATAGGAAAGACTAGCGGGGCCTCACGCTTCAGCAATGAGCAGTTCTTC. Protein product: CSSSIGKTSGASRFSNEQFF.

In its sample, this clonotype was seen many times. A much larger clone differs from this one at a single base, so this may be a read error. Here the CDR3 reads CASSLAGTEKLVF. The CDR3 DNA reads TGTGCCAGCAGTTTAGCCGGGACTGAAAAACTGGTTTTT. This chain links TRBV12-3 or TRBV12-4 with TRBJ1-4, with D possibly TRBD1 on 5 matching bases. There are 13 residues in the CDR3.

In nucleotides, the CDR3 is TGTGCCAGCAGTGAGGCGGGTGTTGCAACTAATGAAAAACTGTTTTTT. It specifies CASSEAGVATNEKLFF. The chain recombines TRBV6-1 with TRBJ1-4; D call uncertain. The V end lost 3 bases, the J end lost 0 bases, and 11 bases lay between the germline ends. The V gene's germline CDR1 is MNHNS and CDR2 SASEGT. This CDR3 has 16 residues.

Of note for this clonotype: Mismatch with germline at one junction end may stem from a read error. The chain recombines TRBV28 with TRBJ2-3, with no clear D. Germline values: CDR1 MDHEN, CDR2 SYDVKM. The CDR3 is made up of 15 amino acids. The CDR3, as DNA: TGTGCCAGCACTCGCCTCCCGCAAAGCACAGATATGCAGTATTTT. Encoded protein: CASTRLPQSTDMQYF.

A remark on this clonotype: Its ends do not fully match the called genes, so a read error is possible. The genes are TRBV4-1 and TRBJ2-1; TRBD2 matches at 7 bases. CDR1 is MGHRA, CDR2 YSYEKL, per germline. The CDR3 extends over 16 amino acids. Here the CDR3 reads CATSQESASGVNEQFF. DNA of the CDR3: TGCGCCACCAGCCAAGAATCGGCTAGCGGTGTAAATGAGCAGTTCTTC.

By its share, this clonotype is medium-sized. The CDR3 DNA follows: TGTGCCAGCAGTACAAACAATGAGCAGTTCTTC. This translates into CASSTNNEQFF. The rearrangement joins TRBV6-2 or TRBV6-3 to TRBJ2-1; D not certain. Germline V lookup: CDR1 MNHEY, CDR2 SVGEGT. V was trimmed by 5 bases and J by 5 bases, leaving 4 bases between them. This CDR3 has 11 amino acids.

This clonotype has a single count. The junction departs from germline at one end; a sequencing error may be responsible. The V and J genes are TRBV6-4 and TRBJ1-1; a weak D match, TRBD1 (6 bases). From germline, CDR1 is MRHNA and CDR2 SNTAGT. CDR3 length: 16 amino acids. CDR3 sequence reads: CANSPGGGRSDTEAFF. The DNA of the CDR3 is TGTGCCAACAGTCCGGGGGGGGGCCGATCGGACACTGAAGCTTTCTTT.

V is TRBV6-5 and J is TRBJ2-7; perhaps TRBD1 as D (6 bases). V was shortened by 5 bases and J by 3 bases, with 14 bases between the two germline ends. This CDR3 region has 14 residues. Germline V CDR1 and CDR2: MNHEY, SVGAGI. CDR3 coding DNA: TGTGCCAGCAGTCATGAGACAGGACGCTACGAGCAGTACTTC. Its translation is CASSHETGRYEQYF.

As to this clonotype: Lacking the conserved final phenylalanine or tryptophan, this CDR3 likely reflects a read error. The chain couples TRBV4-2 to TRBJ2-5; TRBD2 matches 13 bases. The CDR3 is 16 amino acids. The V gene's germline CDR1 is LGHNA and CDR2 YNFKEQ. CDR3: CASSQDTSGREETQYL. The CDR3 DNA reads TGTGCTAGCAGCCAGGATACTAGCGGGAGGGAGGAGACCCAGTACTTA.

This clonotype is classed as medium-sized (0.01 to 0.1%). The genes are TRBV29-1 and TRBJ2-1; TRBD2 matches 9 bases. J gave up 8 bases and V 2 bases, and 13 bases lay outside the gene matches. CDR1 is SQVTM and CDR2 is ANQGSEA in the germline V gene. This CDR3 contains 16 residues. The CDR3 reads CSVEFGSGRITDEQFF. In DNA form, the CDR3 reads TGCAGCGTTGAATTCGGGAGCGGGAGGATAACCGATGAGCAGTTCTTC.